The TCR beta chain described here comes from a study of blood T cell repertoires in COVID-19. The data were produced by immunoSEQ multiplex PCR, yet TCRdb's version contains in-frame clones alone and is incomplete. The repertoire consists of approximately 300,000 clones, with around 83% occurring once and the leading ten covering around 1.2%. This sequence originates from a woman aged 45 to 65 with acute or convalescent COVID-19. The source material was peripheral blood.

The CDR3 DNA sequence: TGTGCCACCAGCAGAGGACAGGTTAACTATGGCTACACCTTC. It encodes CATSRGQVNYGYTF. The rearrangement uses TRBV15 and TRBJ1-2, with D perhaps TRBD1 (6 bases). The ends were cut back, 1 base at V and 1 base at J, with 7 bases in the middle. The germline CDR1 and CDR2 sequences are LNHNV and YYDKDF (reference sequence). The length of the CDR3 is 14 residues.